This entry concerns a single T cell receptor beta chain. The method was immunoSEQ multiplex PCR; TCRdb's version includes in-frame clones alone and lacks a portion of them. The sample consists of tens of thousands of clones, around 86% of them appearing once. The source of the sample is a study of OX40 agonist ivuxolimab in advanced cancers. Background on the study: The dose of intravenous ivuxolimab that patients received every 2 weeks ranged from 0.01 to 10 mg/kg.

Germline loops: CDR1 LNHNV, CDR2 YYDKDF (reference sequence). V lost 0 bases to trimming and J lost 3 bases, with 6 bases between them. The length of the CDR3 is 13 residues. The chain joins TRBV15 to TRBJ2-7; no clear D. This TCR came from an adult with an advanced solid tumor such as melanoma, head and neck, liver or kidney cancer. Sequenced here: CD4+ or CD8+ T cells sorted from blood, sampled in a trial of the OX40 agonist ivuxolimab. The DNA for the CDR3 is TGTGCCACCAGCAGAGACGAAGGCTACGAGCAGTACTTC. The encoded protein is CATSRDEGYEQYF.